The subject of this entry is one T cell receptor beta chain. Original data processing: Reference gene primer amplification gave estimated nucleated cell counts. The protocol was immunoSEQ multiplex PCR, while the TCRdb copy is restricted to in-frame clones and leaves out a portion. V, J and clone size are taken as reported in that table, and D and trimming were inferred from the DNA itself. The data hold about 180,000 clones, with roughly four fifths observed a single time. The data were taken from a study of blood T cell repertoires in COVID-19. About the research overall: PBMCs, B-cell-depleted T cells, or T cells provided the cDNA or gDNA that made up the material.

Per germline, CDR1 LNHDA and CDR2 SQIVND (reference sequence). This CDR3 has 14 residues. The V and J ends lost 2 bases and 8 bases respectively, with 13 bases between them. Seattle participants joined during active infection and were tracked over time. The rearrangement uses TRBV19 and TRBJ2-1; D gene uncertain. Sequenced sample: peripheral blood. The TCR originated in a woman aged 65 to 85 with COVID-19, enrolled during active disease. CDR3 sequence reads: CASSISNFVDEQFF. As DNA, the CDR3 is TGTGCCAGTAGTATAAGCAACTTTGTCGATGAGCAGTTCTTC.